This T cell receptor beta chain was captured in a study of cytomegalovirus exposure and HLA in healthy donors. The data were produced by immunoSEQ multiplex PCR, yet TCRdb's version contains in-frame clones alone and is incomplete. The table includes 210,000 or so clones, about 91% detected once. The donors belonged to the roughly 110-subject validation cohort, separate from the roughly 650-subject first cohort. Germline CDR1 is GTSNPN and CDR2 is SVGIG (reference sequence). V was clipped by 3 bases and J by 6 bases; unmatched bases: 6. CDR3 length: 14 amino acids. This receptor was identified in a woman aged 18-29 years in good health and CMV-seronegative. The chain has TRBV30 and TRBJ2-1; the match to TRBD2 covers 9 bases. What was sequenced was PBMCs. In nucleotides, the CDR3 is TGTGCCTGGAGCGGGCCTAGCGGGGCCAATGAGCAGTTCTTC. Protein product: CAWSGPSGANEQFF.